A single sample is the source of the 30 T cell receptor beta chains below, sequenced in a study of T-cell memory formation after mild COVID-19. Each CDR3 protein gets one entry after TCRdb re-called the 5' RACE reads with MiXCR. Of roughly 180,000 distinct CDR3 sequences detected, under 20% appear once; the ten largest clones hold around 3.9%. The specimen was PBMCs or a T cell subset sorted from them (not recorded which). These receptors originate from a man between 18 and 29 years old who had mild COVID-19 (a few samples of this study predate the infection). Cell type and time point are not known.

The chain couples TRBV14 to TRBJ2-2; D gene uncertain. The CDR3 has 11 residues. CDR1 SGHDN and CDR2 FVKESK come from the germline V gene. The V end lost 0 bases, the J end lost 8 bases, and 1 base lay between the germline ends. The CDR3 loop is CASSQDGELFF. CDR3 nucleotide sequence: TGTGCCAGCAGCCAAGATGGGGAGCTGTTTTTT.

The chain combines TRBV7-8 with TRBJ1-2; a weak D match, TRBD1 (6 bases). Germline assignment: CDR1 SGHVS and CDR2 FQNEAQ. Trimming shortened V by 7 bases and J by 2 bases, and 17 bases separated the two germline ends. The CDR3 sequence is 15 residues long. This CDR3 reads CASIAGGTGNYGYTF. In DNA form, the CDR3 reads TGTGCCAGCATAGCCGGGGGAACAGGGAACTATGGCTACACCTTC.

In its sample, this clonotype was seen a few times. The chain carries TRBV6-2 or TRBV6-3 and TRBJ2-4; 9 nucleotides align to TRBD1. The V segment lost 4 bases and the J segment 7 bases; nucleotides outside the gene matches: 5. In germline, CDR1 is MNHEY, CDR2 SVGEGT. The CDR3 consists of 14 residues. The CDR3 is CASSLDRGGNIQYF. In DNA form, the CDR3 reads TGTGCCAGCAGTTTGGACAGGGGCGGCAACATTCAGTACTTC.

This clonotype was seen a handful of times. This chain connects TRBV12-3 or TRBV12-4 to TRBJ2-7; D is unclear. CDR3 size: 14 residues. The V end was cut by 6 bases, the J end by 2 bases, with 14 bases between. The CDR3 DNA reads as TGTGCCAGCAGCTTGCTTGGGTTGACCTACGAGCAGTACGTC. Translation gives CASSLLGLTYEQYV.

The V gene is TRBV6-2 or TRBV6-3, the J gene TRBJ2-7, with 9 bases lining up with TRBD1. This CDR3 contains 15 residues. Trimming removed 5 bases from V and 1 base from J; junction bases left unmatched: 6. Germline CDR1 reads MNHEY; CDR2 reads SVGEGT. The CDR3: CASSIGQGKSYEQYV. The CDR3, as DNA: TGTGCCAGCAGTATCGGACAGGGGAAGTCCTACGAGCAGTACGTC.

This clonotype was seen a handful of times. The chain combines TRBV7-3 with TRBJ2-1, with TRBD2 identical over 13 bases. This CDR3 is 16 amino acids long. CDR1 SGHTA and CDR2 FQGTGA come from the germline V gene. J was trimmed by 4 bases and V by 5 bases; bases with no gene match: 5. CDR3 nucleotides: TGTGCCAGCAGCAGCCAACTAGCGGGGGGGTACAATGAGCAGTTCTTC. This gives the protein CASSSQLAGGYNEQFF. Together with reference TRBV7-3 and TRBJ2-1, the CDR3 gives the full variable domain: GAGVSQTPSNKVTEKGKYVELRCDPISGHTALYWYRQSLGQGPEFLIYFQGTGAADDSGLPNDRFFAVRPEGSVSTLKIQRTERGDSAVYLCASSSQLAGGYNEQFFGPGTRLTVL.

The rearrangement joins TRBV7-8 to TRBJ2-5; TRBD2 matches 8 bases. J was trimmed by 1 base and V by 0 bases; bases with no gene match: 4. The germline V gene encodes CDR1 SGHVS and CDR2 FQNEAQ. The CDR3 runs to 16 residues. The CDR3 reads CASSLAVSGVQETQYF. The CDR3 DNA follows: TGTGCCAGCAGCTTAGCGGTTAGCGGGGTCCAAGAGACCCAGTACTTC.

The chain recombines TRBV19 with TRBJ2-1, with TRBD1 matching 9 bases. J lost 4 bases, V lost 7 bases, and 8 bases had no gene match. CDR3 length: 15 amino acids. The germline CDR1 and CDR2 sequences are LNHDA and SQIVND (reference sequence). CDR3 coding DNA: TGTGCCAGTACCCCGGGACAGGGATTTTACAATGAGCAGTTCTTC. It translates to CASTPGQGFYNEQFF.

This clonotype occurred a few times. The chain has TRBV5-5 and TRBJ2-5, with 10 bases identical to TRBD2. CDR3 length: 15 amino acids. Germline CDR1 and CDR2: SGHKS and YYEKEE (reference sequence). V was clipped by 2 bases and J by 3 bases; unmatched bases: 4. Here the CDR3 reads CASSFRTSGEETQYF. CDR3 bases: TGTGCCAGCAGCTTTAGGACTAGCGGAGAAGAGACCCAGTACTTC.

This clonotype was seen many times. The chain employs TRBV5-1 and TRBJ2-3; D is unresolved. The CDR3 is 11 amino acids. V dropped 3 bases and J dropped 5 bases, with 4 bases sitting between them. Germline V gives CDR1 SGHRS, CDR2 YFSETQ. DNA for the CDR3: TGCGCCAGCAGCTCCCAAGATACGCAGTATTTT. Encoded protein: CASSSQDTQYF.

In this sample, this clonotype turned up a few times. The rearrangement links TRBV20-1 to TRBJ1-1, with TRBD1 matching over 7 bases. In germline, CDR1 is DFQATT, CDR2 SNEGSKA (reference sequence). The V gene end was trimmed by 7 bases and the J gene end by 4 bases; junction bases not matched to a gene: 9. The CDR3 has 13 residues. The CDR3: CSVRGGVGTEAFF. In nucleotides, the CDR3 is TGCAGTGTCAGGGGGGGGGTGGGCACTGAAGCTTTCTTT.

This clonotype was counted many times. The rearrangement joins TRBV7-3 to TRBJ2-2; D remains unclear. CDR1 is SGHTA, CDR2 FQGTGA, per germline. Trimming removed 5 bases at V and 6 bases at J, with 7 bases between. CDR3 length: 12 amino acids. The CDR3 DNA is TGTGCCAGCAGCGACCTAGCCGGGGAGCTGTTTTTT. It encodes CASSDLAGELFF.

The chain has TRBV12-3 or TRBV12-4 and TRBJ2-3; TRBD2 aligns across 13 bases. The CDR3 has 16 amino acids. V dropped 5 bases and J dropped 2; count of bases not matched to a gene: 4. The DNA of the CDR3 is TGTGCCAGCAGTAGACTAGCGGGGGGCCACACAGATACGCAGTATTTT. It encodes CASSRLAGGHTDTQYF.

This clonotype was seen only a few times. This sequence joins TRBV7-3 and TRBJ2-1, with 7 positions matching TRBD2. Germline CDR1 and CDR2: SGHTA and FQGTGA. Germline trimming cut 5 bases from V and 5 bases from J; bases unmatched to any gene: 3. There are 13 residues in the CDR3. CDR3 DNA: TGTGCCAGCAGCGCGGGGGTGAACAATGAGCAGTTCTTC. Translating it yields CASSAGVNNEQFF.

V usage is TRBV6-5 and J usage is TRBJ1-2; 12 bases line up with TRBD1. Trimming took 6 bases from V and 8 from J; bases not matched to a gene: 10. This CDR3 region has 15 residues. Germline CDR1 is MNHEY and CDR2 is SVGAGI. CDR3 protein: CASRAPGQGASGYTF. The CDR3 coding sequence is TGTGCCAGCAGAGCCCCGGGACAGGGGGCGTCCGGCTACACCTTC.

The DNA for the CDR3 is TGTGCCAGCAGAGAAGGGACAGTCGGCTACGAGCAGTACTTC. Translation: CASREGTVGYEQYF. V usage is TRBV7-2 and J usage is TRBJ2-7; TRBD1 aligns across 7 bases. V shed 6 bases and J 3 bases; nucleotides not matched to a gene: 8. Germline V gene data show CDR1 as SGHTA and CDR2 as FQGNSA. The CDR3 consists of 14 residues.

This clonotype was counted a single time. The rearrangement links TRBV20-1 to TRBJ1-4; D is unclear. There are 15 residues in the CDR3. Germline CDR1 and CDR2: DFQATT and SNEGSKA (reference sequence). The V end lost 1 base, the J end lost 5 bases, and 14 bases lay between the germline ends. The CDR3 DNA follows: TGCAGTGCTAGAGTCGTTGGCTTGGGGAATGAAAAACTGTTTTTT. Translating it yields CSARVVGLGNEKLFF.

This clonotype appeared many times. V usage is TRBV4-1 and J usage is TRBJ2-1; the D is unclear. The length of the CDR3 is 17 residues. V lost 4 bases and J lost 0, with 16 bases in between. CDR1 is MGHRA and CDR2 is YSYEKL in the germline V gene. The CDR3: CASSLTPFTVSYNEQFF. The CDR3 DNA reads as TGCGCCAGCAGCCTGACCCCCTTCACTGTCTCCTACAATGAGCAGTTCTTC.

This clonotype has only a few counts. This chain links TRBV10-3 with TRBJ1-3; 7 bases fit TRBD1. Germline V CDR1 and CDR2: ENHRY, SYGVKD. Trimming at V came to 2 bases and at J to 3 bases, leaving 4 bases not matched to a gene. There are 15 residues in the CDR3. In DNA, the CDR3 is TGTGCCATCAGTGAGGACAGGGAGTATGGAAACACCATATATTTT. Translating gives CAISEDREYGNTIYF.

V and J are TRBV5-1 and TRBJ2-5; possible D gene TRBD2, 5 bases. Trimming removed 0 bases at V and 4 bases at J, with 10 bases between. Looked up from germline, CDR1 is SGHRS and CDR2 is YFSETQ. The CDR3 length is 14 residues. In DNA form, the CDR3 reads TGCGCCAGCAGCTTGGCCGGGGAGCGAGAGACCCAGTACTTC. Its translation: CASSLAGERETQYF.

This clonotype was seen a few times. CDR3 residues: CASSPTGDLQNTEAFF. The CDR3 DNA sequence: TGTGCCAGCTCACCAACCGGAGATTTACAGAACACTGAAGCTTTCTTT. The chain combines TRBV18 with TRBJ1-1; D ambiguous. Germline values: CDR1 KGHSH, CDR2 LQKENI. This CDR3 region has 16 residues. The V end lost 2 bases, the J end lost 1 base, and 14 bases lay between the germline ends. Combining the CDR3 with reference TRBV18 and TRBJ1-1 gives the whole variable domain NAGVMQNPRHLVRRRGQEARLRCSPMKGHSHVYWYRQLPEEGLKFMVYLQKENIIDESGMPKERFSAEFPKEGPSILRIQQVVRGDSAAYFCASSPTGDLQNTEAFFGQGTRLTVV.

This clonotype has only a few counts. The rearrangement links TRBV14 to TRBJ2-4; no clear D. CDR1 SGHDN and CDR2 FVKESK come from the germline V gene. This CDR3 contains 14 residues. V gave up 3 bases and J gave up 9 bases, with 15 bases separating them. CDR3 bases: TGTGCCAGCAGCCAGAAGGGTCCTAGGCTCATTCAGTACTTC. It encodes CASSQKGPRLIQYF.

This chain connects TRBV3-1 to TRBJ1-1; 7 nucleotides align to TRBD1. The germline V gene has CDR1 LGHDT and CDR2 YNNKEL (reference sequence). This CDR3 comprises 14 residues. V was pared by 4 bases and J by 6 bases, with 8 bases of the junction left unmatched. CDR3 loop: CASSRRQGTAEAFF. CDR3 DNA: TGTGCCAGCAGCCGCCGACAGGGAACGGCTGAAGCTTTCTTT.

The chain is built from TRBV7-2 and TRBJ2-7; 7 bases align to TRBD2. Trimming removed 1 base from V and 3 bases from J; junction bases left unmatched: 0. Germline V gene sequence: CDR1 SGHTA, CDR2 FQGNSA. The CDR3 covers 13 residues. CDR3 in amino acids: CASSLGGGYEQYF. Written as DNA, the CDR3 is TGTGCCAGCAGCTTAGGGGGGGGCTACGAGCAGTACTTC. The complete variable domain, with remaining parts taken from reference TRBV7-2 and TRBJ2-7, reads GAGVSQSPSNKVTEKGKDVELRCDPISGHTALYWYRQSLGQGLEFLIYFQGNSAPDKSGLPSDRFSAERTGGSVSTLTIQRTQQEDSAVYLCASSLGGGYEQYFGPGTRLTVT.

V gene TRBV28 combines with J gene TRBJ2-5; a weak D match, TRBD1 (6 bases). The CDR3 length is 17 residues. V was cut by 6 bases and J by 0 bases, with 20 bases left in between. CDR1 and CDR2 from the germline V gene are MDHEN and SYDVKM. CDR3 sequence (DNA): TGTGCCAGCAGCACCCAGGGGCAGGGCAGATACCAAGAGACCCAGTACTTC. Protein sequence: CASSTQGQGRYQETQYF. Drawing the rest from reference TRBV28 and TRBJ2-5, the complete variable domain is DVKVTQSSRYLVKRTGEKVFLECVQDMDHENMFWYRQDPGLGLRLIYFSYDVKMKEKGDIPEGYSVSREKKERFSLILESASTNQTSMYLCASSTQGQGRYQETQYFGPGTRLLVL.

This chain links TRBV19 with TRBJ1-2, with 9 bases identical to TRBD1. CDR3 size: 14 residues. With V trimmed by 9 bases and J by 4 bases, 9 bases remained unmatched. Germline loops: CDR1 LNHDA, CDR2 SQIVND (reference sequence). The CDR3 DNA reads as TGTGCCAGCACACCGGACAGGGGTGCCTATGGCTACACCTTC. Protein product: CASTPDRGAYGYTF.

This clonotype was observed a handful of times. The chain joins TRBV28 to TRBJ2-7; 7 bases fit TRBD1. V trimming: 4 bases; J trimming: 3 bases; junction bases outside the gene matches: 9. The CDR3 is 15 residues long. Germline CDR1 reads MDHEN; CDR2 reads SYDVKM. CDR3 region: CASSSPTGIGYEQYV. Here the CDR3 DNA reads TGTGCCAGCAGTTCGCCGACAGGGATAGGCTACGAGCAGTACGTC.

This clonotype was seen only a few times. The V call is TRBV7-3, the J call TRBJ1-6; weak D call: TRBD1 (5 bases). This CDR3 is 13 amino acids long. Trimming took 1 base from V and 9 from J, leaving 7 bases between them. Per germline, CDR1 SGHTA and CDR2 FQGTGA. This CDR3 is CASSLSQGSPLHF. CDR3 coding DNA: TGTGCCAGCAGCTTAAGCCAGGGTTCACCCCTCCACTTT.

The rearrangement uses TRBV19 and TRBJ2-3; TRBD2 might be the D (6 bases). With 5 bases removed from V and 9 bases from J, the gap between germline ends came to 6 bases. Germline V gene data show CDR1 as LNHDA and CDR2 as SQIVND (reference sequence). The CDR3 contains 10 residues. CDR3 protein: CASSRGTQYF. CDR3 DNA: TGTGCCAGTAGTCGGGGGACGCAGTATTTT.

The chain is built from TRBV3-1 and TRBJ1-6; D is uncertain. This CDR3 comprises 14 residues. The germline V gene has CDR1 LGHDT and CDR2 YNNKEL (reference sequence). V was trimmed by 4 bases and J by 7 bases, leaving 11 bases between them. The DNA for the CDR3 is TGTGCCAGCAGCCCGAACCCGGGCAATTCACCCCTCCACTTT. This sequence encodes CASSPNPGNSPLHF. The whole variable domain, remainder taken from reference TRBV3-1 and TRBJ1-6, is DTAVSQTPKYLVTQMGNDKSIKCEQNLGHDTMYWYKQDSKKFLKIMFSYNNKELIINETVPNRFSPKSPDKAHLNLHINSLELGDSAVYFCASSPNPGNSPLHFGNGTRLTVT.